This TCR beta chain derives from a study of neurological immune-mediated disorders. This clonotype was counted ten times or more. Germline V gene lookup returns CDR1 LGHDT and CDR2 YNNKEL (reference sequence). V lost 4 bases and J lost 8, with 14 bases in between. This CDR3 comprises 13 residues. The group of healthy controls was made up of people who were blood bank volunteers in Maryland, USA. With 10-nucleotide random UMIs, 5'RACE was used to make the cDNA. TCRdb reprocessed the 5' RACE reads with MiXCR, giving one entry per CDR3 protein. The table has under 85,000 distinct CDR3 sequences, 13% to 15% seen once.

What was sequenced was PBMCs. The sequence was obtained from a woman in her forties or fifties in good health. The chain recombines TRBV3-1 with TRBJ1-1; tentatively, D is TRBD1 (6 bases). The CDR3 is CASSLNRDAEAFF. The DNA for the CDR3 is TGTGCCAGCAGCCTAAACAGGGACGCAGAAGCTTTCTTT.